The 22 T cell receptor beta chains reported below all come from one sample, sequenced in a study of CD8 T cells in ankylosing spondylitis. TCRdb reanalysed the 5' RACE reads using MiXCR and keeps one entry per CDR3 protein. The sample lists approximately 300,000 distinct CDR3 sequences, around 20% seen once, with roughly 8% in the top ten. The sample taken for sequencing was blood, either unsorted or a sorted T cell fraction (not recorded which). The receptors were sampled from a male donor with ankylosing spondylitis or in good health (not recorded which).

The chain carries TRBV5-6 and TRBJ2-3; D remains unclear. CDR1 SGHDT and CDR2 YYEEEE come from the germline V gene. The CDR3 length is 15 residues. The V end lost 2 bases, the J end lost 6 bases, and 16 bases lay between the germline ends. CDR3 bases: TGTGCCAGCAGCTTCGGTCGGTTGTCCGCCGATACGCAGTATTTT. As protein: CASSFGRLSADTQYF.

V usage is TRBV20-1 and J usage is TRBJ2-5, with 10 bases lining up with TRBD2. The CDR3 is 14 residues long. The V gene end was trimmed by 5 bases and the J gene end by 5 bases; junction bases not matched to a gene: 8. From germline, CDR1 is DFQATT and CDR2 SNEGSKA (reference sequence). CDR3 sequence reads: CSAVESSGGETQYF. The CDR3 DNA reads TGCAGTGCTGTCGAATCTAGCGGGGGTGAGACCCAGTACTTC.

The J gene is TRBJ2-7, the V gene TRBV5-6, with D tentatively TRBD1 (7 bases). From germline, CDR1 is SGHDT and CDR2 YYEEEE. The CDR3 is 13 residues long. The V gene lost 6 bases and the J gene lost 4 bases, with 14 bases spanning the gap. The CDR3 sequence is CASTQTGRYEQYV. CDR3 sequence (DNA): TGTGCCAGCACCCAGACAGGGAGGTACGAGCAGTACGTC.

The chain couples TRBV29-1 to TRBJ2-1; the match to TRBD1 covers 11 bases. V gave up 6 bases and J gave up 8 bases; unmatched junction bases: 12. CDR3 length equals 15 residues. Germline CDR1 is SQVTM and CDR2 is ANQGSEA. The DNA for the CDR3 is TGCAGCGTCGCGGCCGGGACAGGGGGTTATGATGAGCAGTTCTTC. Translating it yields CSVAAGTGGYDEQFF.

The chain is built from TRBV5-1 and TRBJ1-6; TRBD1 matches 9 bases. Looked up from germline, CDR1 is SGHRS and CDR2 is YFSETQ. Unmatched junction bases numbered 6, after V lost 5 bases and J lost 3 bases. CDR3 length: 16 residues. The CDR3 region is CASSFTGGGYNSPLHF. Here the CDR3 DNA reads TGCGCCAGCAGTTTCACAGGGGGCGGCTATAATTCACCCCTCCACTTT.

This clonotype has only a few counts. The gene calls are TRBV27 and TRBJ2-1; possibly TRBD1 for D (6 bases). Trimming pared 7 bases from V and 1 base from J, leaving 14 bases between. Germline V gene sequence: CDR1 MNHEY, CDR2 SMNVEV (reference sequence). The CDR3 is 15 residues long. The CDR3 sequence: CASNPIGGSYNEQFF. CDR3 in DNA: TGTGCCAGCAACCCTATAGGGGGTTCCTACAATGAGCAGTTCTTC.

This clonotype was counted ten times or more. This rearrangement joins TRBV15 to TRBJ2-5; D may be TRBD1 (5 bases). The germline CDR1 and CDR2 sequences are LNHNV and YYDKDF (reference sequence). CDR3 size: 15 residues. The germline V and J ends were trimmed by 0 bases and 5 bases, with 13 bases remaining between them. CDR3 amino acids: CATSRDQTAPETQYF. CDR3 coding DNA: TGTGCCACCAGCAGAGATCAGACAGCTCCGGAGACCCAGTACTTC.

This clonotype was detected a few times. This rearrangement joins TRBV30 to TRBJ1-1; D is perhaps TRBD1 (5 bases). The CDR3 is 13 amino acids. CDR1 GTSNPN and CDR2 SVGIG come from the germline V gene (reference sequence). Trimming took 2 bases from V and 4 from J, leaving 11 bases between them. CDR3 loop: CAWSPQGITEAFF. CDR3 coding DNA: TGTGCCTGGAGTCCCCAGGGTATCACTGAAGCTTTCTTT. Combining the CDR3 with reference TRBV30 and TRBJ1-1 gives the whole variable domain SQTIHQWPATLVQPVGSPLSLECTVEGTSNPNLYWYRQAAGRGLQLLFYSVGIGQISSEVPQNLSASRPQDRQFILSSKKLLLSDSGFYLCAWSPQGITEAFFGQGTRLTVV.

There are a few counts of this clonotype. The V call is TRBV20-1, the J call TRBJ1-1; a weak D match, TRBD1 (6 bases). The CDR3 length is 11 residues. Per the germline V gene, CDR1 is DFQATT and CDR2 is SNEGSKA (reference sequence). Trimming stripped 5 bases from V and 8 bases from J, with 12 bases between. CDR3 sequence reads: CSAGQGREAFF. The DNA for the CDR3 is TGCAGTGCTGGCCAGGGGCGGGAAGCTTTCTTT.

This clonotype came up a few times. The chain employs TRBV12-3 or TRBV12-4 and TRBJ1-2; TRBD1 is a possible D gene (5 bases). V was pared by 6 bases and J by 1 base, with 12 bases between. CDR3 size: 14 residues. The CDR3 sequence: CASSPGGDNYGYTF. CDR3 DNA sequence: TGTGCCAGCAGCCCGGGGGGAGATAACTATGGCTACACCTTC.

The V gene is TRBV9, the J gene TRBJ2-2, with 10 bases aligning to TRBD1. This CDR3 contains 16 residues. The V gene's germline CDR1 is SGDLS and CDR2 YYNGEE. V gave up 0 bases and J gave up 5 bases; unmatched junction bases: 4. The CDR3, as DNA: TGTGCCAGCAGCGTAGGGACAGGGGGATGGACCGGGGAGCTGTTTTTT. Protein product: CASSVGTGGWTGELFF.

There are a few counts of this clonotype. This sequence joins TRBV10-3 and TRBJ2-1; 11 bases map to TRBD2. The CDR3 contains 19 residues. The V gene's germline CDR1 is ENHRY and CDR2 SYGVKD. The trim removed 0 bases at V and 4 bases at J, leaving 11 bases unmatched. The CDR3 region is CAISESTLGASGGYNEQFF. The CDR3, as DNA: TGTGCCATCAGTGAGTCGACTCTGGGGGCTAGCGGGGGGTACAATGAGCAGTTCTTC.

This clonotype has only a few counts. V and J are TRBV5-1 and TRBJ2-4; 7 bases are a match to TRBD1. CDR3 length equals 13 residues. Germline assignment: CDR1 SGHRS and CDR2 YFSETQ. V lost 0 bases and J lost 6; bases outside the gene matches: 0. CDR3 in DNA: TGCGCCAGCAGCTTGGGACAGGGAAACATTCAGTACTTC. Translated: CASSLGQGNIQYF.

V usage is TRBV12-3 or TRBV12-4 and J usage is TRBJ1-1; a possible D gene is TRBD1 (5 bases). The CDR3 length is 14 residues. V shed 6 bases and J shed 5 bases, with 16 bases lying between them. The CDR3 spells CASREGWRGTEAFF. Here the CDR3 DNA reads TGTGCCAGCAGGGAGGGCTGGAGGGGAACTGAAGCTTTCTTT.

The chain joins TRBV7-2 to TRBJ2-7, with 9 bases lining up with TRBD1. CDR1 and CDR2 from the germline V gene are SGHTA and FQGNSA. The CDR3 is 16 residues long. V was pared by 4 bases and J by 3 bases, with 10 bases of the junction left unmatched. CDR3 DNA sequence: TGTGCCAGCAGCTATTCGTGGACAGGGGTGGGCTACGAGCAGTACGTC. It yields the protein CASSYSWTGVGYEQYV.

This clonotype was picked up a small number of times. The chain is built from TRBV12-3 or TRBV12-4 and TRBJ2-3; no clear D. This CDR3 has 11 amino acids. The V gene lost 7 bases and the J gene lost 5 bases, with 7 bases spanning the gap. The chain's CDR3 is CASTWRDTQYF. The CDR3 nucleotides are TGTGCCAGCACCTGGAGAGATACGCAGTATTTT.

This clonotype has a handful of counts. The chain employs TRBV10-1 and TRBJ2-5; unclear D gene. Germline V gene lookup returns CDR1 WNHNN and CDR2 SYGVQD (reference sequence). This CDR3 is 13 amino acids long. V lost 0 bases to trimming and J lost 5 bases, with 7 bases between them. The CDR3 nucleotides are TGCGCCAGCAGTGAGTCCCCCAGGGAGACCCAGTACTTC. It translates to CASSESPRETQYF.

This clonotype was seen repeatedly, ten times or more. This chain uses TRBV10-2 with TRBJ2-7, with D maybe TRBD1 (6 bases). Trimming left V 1 base short and J 11 bases short, with 12 bases between. Germline assignment: CDR1 WSHSY and CDR2 SAAADI. The CDR3 runs 12 residues. CDR3 in DNA: TGCGCCAGCAGTGAGTTAGGGGGAATGAAGTACGTC. Its translation is CASSELGGMKYV.

This clonotype occurred a few times. The chain couples TRBV11-2 to TRBJ2-5, with 7 bases matching TRBD1. The junction had 5 bases not matched to a gene; V was cut back by 3 bases and J by 4 bases. Germline V gene sequence: CDR1 SGHAT, CDR2 FQNNGV. This CDR3 comprises 14 residues. CDR3 nucleotide sequence: TGTGCCAGCAGCTTGGACAGGCCCCCAGAGACCCAGTACTTC. Translation: CASSLDRPPETQYF. Based on the CDR3 plus reference TRBV11-2 and TRBJ2-5, the full variable domain is EAGVAQSPRYKIIEKRQSVAFWCNPISGHATLYWYQQILGQGPKLLIQFQNNGVVDDSQLPKDRFSAERLKGVDSTLKIQPAKLEDSAVYLCASSLDRPPETQYFGPGTRLLVL.

This chain joins TRBV6-5 and TRBJ1-1; D gene uncertain. CDR1 and CDR2 from the germline V gene are MNHEY and SVGAGI. The CDR3 totals 15 residues. V lost 4 bases, J lost 0 bases, and 12 bases lay in between. CDR3 coding DNA: TGTGCCAGCAGTTGGCCAGGACGGATGAACACTGAAGCTTTCTTT. This encodes CASSWPGRMNTEAFF.

V and J are TRBV5-1 and TRBJ2-1, with D perhaps matching TRBD1 (5 bases). Trimming took 3 bases from V and 5 from J, leaving 9 bases between them. Germline V gene sequence: CDR1 SGHRS, CDR2 YFSETQ. The CDR3 spans 13 residues. This CDR3 is CASSSPGNNEQFF. The CDR3 bases are TGCGCCAGCAGCTCCCCAGGGAACAATGAGCAGTTCTTC.

This rearrangement joins TRBV20-1 to TRBJ2-5, with TRBD2 matching 7 bases. V was pared by 6 bases and J by 3 bases, with 4 bases of the junction left unmatched. The CDR3 is 12 amino acids. The germline CDR1 and CDR2 sequences are DFQATT and SNEGSKA (reference sequence). CDR3 residues: CSALGLKETQYF. Written as DNA, the CDR3 is TGCAGTGCCCTGGGACTAAAAGAGACCCAGTACTTC.